This T cell receptor beta chain appears in the sequencing data of a study of tumor and adjacent non-tumor tissue in lung cancer. The template was RNA from unsorted bulk tissue. Comment on this clonotype: Compared with germline, one end of the junction differs, possibly owing to a read error.

The CDR3 length is 14 residues. In germline, CDR1 is SGHVS, CDR2 FQNEAQ. The library came from three nested PCR rounds adapted from ARM-PCR protocols. MiXCR, applied by TCRdb to the multiplex PCR reads, yields one record per CDR3 protein. Counted here are approximately 75,000 distinct CDR3 sequences, over 70% occurring once; the ten biggest clones make up about an eighth. The sequencing input was lung tumor tissue. V is TRBV7-8 and J is TRBJ2-1; no clear D gene. The sequence was collected from a woman between 45 and 65 years old with non-small cell lung cancer. CDR3 region: CVSSLETGYNEQFF. As DNA, the CDR3 is TGTGTCAGCAGCTTAGAGACTGGCTACAATGAACAATTCTTC.